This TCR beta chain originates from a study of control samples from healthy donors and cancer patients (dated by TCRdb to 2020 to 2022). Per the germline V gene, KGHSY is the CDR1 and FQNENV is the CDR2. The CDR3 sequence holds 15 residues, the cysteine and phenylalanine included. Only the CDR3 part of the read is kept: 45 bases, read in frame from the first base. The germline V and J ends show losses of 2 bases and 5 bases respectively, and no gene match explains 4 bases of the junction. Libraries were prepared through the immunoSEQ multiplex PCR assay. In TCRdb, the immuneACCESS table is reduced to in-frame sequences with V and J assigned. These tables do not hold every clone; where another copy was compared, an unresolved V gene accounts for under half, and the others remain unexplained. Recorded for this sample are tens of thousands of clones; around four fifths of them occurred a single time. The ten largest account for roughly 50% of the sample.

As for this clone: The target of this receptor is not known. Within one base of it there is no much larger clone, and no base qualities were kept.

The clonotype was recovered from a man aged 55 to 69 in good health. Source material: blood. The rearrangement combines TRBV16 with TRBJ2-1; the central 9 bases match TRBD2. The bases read TGTGCCAGCAGCCAAAGGCGGGGGGGCAACAATGAGCAGTTCTTC. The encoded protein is CASSQRRGGNNEQFF.